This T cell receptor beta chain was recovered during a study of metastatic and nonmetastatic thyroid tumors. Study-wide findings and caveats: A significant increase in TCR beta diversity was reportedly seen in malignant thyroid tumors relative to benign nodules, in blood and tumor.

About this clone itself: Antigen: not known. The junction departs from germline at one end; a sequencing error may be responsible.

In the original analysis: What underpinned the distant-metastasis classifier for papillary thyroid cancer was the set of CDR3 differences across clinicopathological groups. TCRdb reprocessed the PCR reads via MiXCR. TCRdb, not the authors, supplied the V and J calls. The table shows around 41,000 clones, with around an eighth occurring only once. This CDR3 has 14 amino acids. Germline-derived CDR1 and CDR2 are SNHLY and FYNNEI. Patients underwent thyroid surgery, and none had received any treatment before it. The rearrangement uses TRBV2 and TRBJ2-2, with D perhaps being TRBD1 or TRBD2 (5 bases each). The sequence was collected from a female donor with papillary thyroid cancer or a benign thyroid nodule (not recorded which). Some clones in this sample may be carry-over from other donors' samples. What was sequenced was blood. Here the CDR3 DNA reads TGTGCCACCAAAGGGAGTGGGGCAACCGCGGAGCTGTTTTTT. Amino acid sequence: CATKGSGATAELFF.